Each of the 23 T cell receptor beta chains below was sequenced from the same sample in a study of blood T cell repertoires in COVID-19. Clones were sequenced by immunoSEQ multiplex PCR, and TCRdb holds only the in-frame ones, with some missing. The table includes roughly 230,000 clones, 75% to 90% detected once. The sequencing input was peripheral blood. All receptors derive from a woman aged 40 to 50 who had recovered from COVID-19.

This chain uses TRBV6-6 with TRBJ2-1; D might be TRBD1 (6 bases). The CDR3 sequence is 13 residues long. Germline V CDR1 and CDR2: MNHNY, SVGAGI (reference sequence). With 4 bases removed from V and 10 bases from J, the gap between germline ends came to 14 bases. The CDR3 protein is CASSSLLQGEQFF. CDR3 in DNA: TGTGCCAGCAGTTCCCTACTACAGGGAGAGCAGTTCTTC.

V and J are TRBV28 and TRBJ2-5; TRBD2 agrees at 8 bases. V lost 7 bases, J lost 1 base, and 14 bases stayed unmatched. The CDR3 is 17 amino acids. Germline V gives CDR1 MDHEN, CDR2 SYDVKM. The CDR3 bases are TGTGCCAGCACCCCCCCCCGGATAGCGGGGTTCCAAGAGACCCAGTACTTC. Its protein product is CASTPPRIAGFQETQYF.

A few counts support this clone. The chain links TRBV4-1 to TRBJ2-7, with D tentatively TRBD2 (6 bases). V was shortened by 0 bases and J by 0 bases, with 12 bases between the two germline ends. This CDR3 comprises 16 residues. Germline CDR1 reads MGHRA; CDR2 reads YSYEKL. CDR3 sequence: CASSQEWLATSYEQYV. The CDR3 coding sequence is TGCGCCAGCAGCCAAGAATGGCTAGCGACCTCCTACGAGCAGTACGTC.

The chain links TRBV27 to TRBJ2-1; D not resolved. V lost 1 base, J lost 5 bases, and 6 bases lay in between. Germline CDR1 is MNHEY and CDR2 is SMNVEV (reference sequence). The CDR3 has 13 amino acids. The CDR3 is CASSLWQNNEQFF. For the CDR3, the DNA is TGTGCCAGCAGTTTATGGCAGAACAATGAGCAGTTCTTC.

The chain combines TRBV2 with TRBJ2-1; tentatively, D is TRBD2 (7 bases). CDR3 length equals 15 residues. Trimming pared 0 bases from V and 6 bases from J, leaving 12 bases between. Germline V CDR1 and CDR2: SNHLY, FYNNEI. CDR3 amino acids: CASSEAGGLGNEQFF. Here the CDR3 DNA reads TGTGCCAGCAGTGAAGCGGGGGGGCTCGGCAATGAGCAGTTCTTC.

This clone was counted once. The chain couples TRBV5-4 to TRBJ2-1; D is perhaps TRBD1 (6 bases). V lost 2 bases, J lost 9 bases, and 9 bases lay in between. Germline V lookup: CDR1 SGHNT, CDR2 YYREEE (reference sequence). There are 12 residues in the CDR3. The CDR3 loop reads CASSLTGFEQFF. The DNA of the CDR3 is TGTGCCAGCAGCTTAACAGGGTTTGAGCAGTTCTTC.

The sample holds one count of this clone. The chain joins TRBV10-3 to TRBJ1-1, with TRBD1 matching 8 bases. Per germline, CDR1 ENHRY and CDR2 SYGVKD. V dropped 7 bases and J dropped 5; count of bases not matched to a gene: 3. The CDR3 loop spans 12 amino acids. DNA of the CDR3: TGTGCCATCACCGGACAGGGAACTGAAGCTTTCTTT. The encoded protein is CAITGQGTEAFF.

The chain has TRBV3-1 (or the pseudogene TRBV3-2) and TRBJ2-7; 7 bases match TRBD2. The CDR3 runs 15 residues. Unmatched junction bases numbered 8, after V lost 3 bases and J lost 3 bases. Germline V gene data show CDR1 as LGHDT and CDR2 as YNNKEL (reference sequence). The CDR3 DNA is TGTGCCAGCAGCCACTCGGGAGGAAGAATCTACGAGCAGTACGTC. Its protein is CASSHSGGRIYEQYV.

This CDR3 reads CASKGGTATYSNQPQHF. The CDR3 region has the DNA TGTGCCAGTAAGGGCGGGACAGCGACTTATAGCAATCAGCCCCAGCATTTT. The chain recombines TRBV19 with TRBJ1-5; the match to TRBD1 covers 7 bases. The germline V gene has CDR1 LNHDA and CDR2 SQIVND (reference sequence). The CDR3 length is 17 residues. J lost 0 bases, V lost 7 bases, and 12 bases had no gene match.

This rearrangement joins TRBV7-8 to TRBJ2-7, with a tentative D call TRBD1 (6 bases). Germline CDR1 reads SGHVS; CDR2 reads FQNEAQ. Trimming removed 1 base from V and 1 base from J, with 11 bases in between. The CDR3 is 15 amino acids. The CDR3 nucleotides read TGTGCCAGCAGCTTAGGGCAGGGGCTGTCCTACGAGCAGTACGTC. Translation gives CASSLGQGLSYEQYV.

This chain links TRBV27 with TRBJ2-7; TRBD1 agrees at 10 bases. This CDR3 contains 16 residues. Germline CDR1 MNHEY, CDR2 SMNVEV (reference sequence). The V segment lost 5 bases and the J segment 2 bases; nucleotides outside the gene matches: 9. The CDR3 is CASSPRGQGGTYEQYF. The CDR3 DNA sequence: TGTGCCAGCAGTCCACGAGGACAGGGGGGTACCTACGAGCAGTACTTC.

This clone was seen a handful of times. This chain joins TRBV21-1 and TRBJ1-2; the table's D call of TRBD1 was not tested on the DNA. TRBV21-1 is shown as a pseudogene. This CDR3 contains 12 residues. In DNA form, the CDR3 reads TGTGCCAGCCCGACAGGGGGCAATGGCTACACCTTC. Translating gives CASPTGGNGYTF.

V and J are TRBV14 and TRBJ2-5, with a possible D match to TRBD1 (5 bases). Trimming removed 4 bases from V and 5 bases from J, with 20 bases in between. The germline V gene has CDR1 SGHDN and CDR2 FVKESK. This CDR3 spans 16 amino acids. CDR3 residues: CASSRPGRRVDETQYF. CDR3 DNA: TGTGCCAGCAGCCGGCCTGGCCGCAGGGTCGACGAGACCCAGTACTTC. Full variable domain (remainder filled in from reference TRBV14 and TRBJ2-5): EAGVTQFPSHSVIEKGQTVTLRCDPISGHDNLYWYRRVMGKEIKFLLHFVKESKQDESGMPNNRFLAERTGGTYSTLKVQPAELEDSGVYFCASSRPGRRVDETQYFGPGTRLLVL.

This clone was counted a few times. The chain is built from TRBV6-1 and TRBJ2-3, with D possibly matching TRBD2 (5 bases). Trimming took off 1 base at V and 6 bases at J, with 17 bases between the two ends. CDR3 size: 16 residues. Per the germline V gene, CDR1 is MNHNS and CDR2 is SASEGT. CDR3 loop: CASSEVVADGVDTQYF. CDR3 DNA: TGTGCCAGCAGTGAAGTGGTGGCCGACGGGGTTGATACGCAGTATTTT.

The chain is built from TRBV11-3 and TRBJ1-5, with 7 nucleotides matching TRBD1. The CDR3 contains 16 residues. Germline V lookup: CDR1 SGHNT, CDR2 YENEEA. Trimming cost V 3 bases and J 5 bases; bases outside gene matches: 10. The CDR3 spells CASSFGPRGKYQPQHF. The CDR3 DNA sequence: TGTGCCAGCAGCTTCGGACCCAGGGGGAAGTATCAGCCCCAGCATTTT.

In DNA, the CDR3 is TGCGCCAGCAGCTTGGGGGGCATCTGGGAGACCCAGTACTTC. It encodes CASSLGGIWETQYF. The J gene is TRBJ2-5, the V gene TRBV5-1, with TRBD1 as a possible D gene (5 bases). The CDR3 length is 14 residues. V lost 0 bases, J lost 5 bases, and 11 bases lay in between. Per germline, CDR1 SGHRS and CDR2 YFSETQ.

The chain couples TRBV11-3 to TRBJ2-3, with a possible D match to TRBD1 (6 bases). The CDR3 consists of 14 residues. The germline gives CDR1 SGHNT, CDR2 YENEEA. Trimming took 3 bases from V and 5 from J, leaving 12 bases between them. CDR3 sequence: CASSLARGEDTQYF. The CDR3 DNA reads as TGTGCCAGCAGCTTGGCCAGGGGAGAAGATACGCAGTATTTT.

The chain carries TRBV7-9 and TRBJ2-1; D unresolved. Trimming took 5 bases from V and 4 from J, leaving 6 bases between them. Germline-derived CDR1 and CDR2 are SEHNR and FQNEAQ (reference sequence). The CDR3 is made up of 12 amino acids. The CDR3 spells CASSTEYNEQFF. CDR3 coding DNA: TGTGCCAGCAGCACAGAGTACAATGAGCAGTTCTTC.

J is TRBJ2-1 and V is TRBV3-1 (or the pseudogene TRBV3-2), with D tentatively TRBD2 (6 bases). Trimming took 5 bases from V and 0 from J, leaving 17 bases between them. Germline loops: CDR1 LGHDT, CDR2 YNNKEL (reference sequence). CDR3 length equals 17 residues. The chain's CDR3 is CASSGDLASSSYNEQFF. The CDR3 bases are TGTGCCAGCAGCGGGGATCTAGCGAGTAGCTCCTACAATGAGCAGTTCTTC.

This clone was seen a few times. The chain uses TRBV6-6 and TRBJ2-1; 10 nucleotides align to TRBD2. The V gene end was trimmed by 5 bases and the J gene end by 3 bases; junction bases not matched to a gene: 10. The germline gives CDR1 MNHNY, CDR2 SVGAGI (reference sequence). This CDR3 has 17 residues. Here the CDR3 reads CASSHSGTSVFYNEQFF. In nucleotides, the CDR3 is TGTGCCAGCAGTCATTCCGGGACTAGCGTCTTCTACAATGAGCAGTTCTTC.

The chain employs TRBV18 and TRBJ2-2; TRBD1 agrees at 8 bases. Germline V lookup: CDR1 KGHSH, CDR2 LQKENI. The CDR3 has 14 amino acids. V was pared by 4 bases and J by 4 bases, with 2 bases of the junction left unmatched. CDR3 sequence: CASSLTGATGELFF. The CDR3 nucleotides are TGTGCCAGCTCACTGACAGGGGCCACCGGGGAGCTGTTTTTT. The full variable domain, completed using reference TRBV18 and TRBJ2-2, is NAGVMQNPRHLVRRRGQEARLRCSPMKGHSHVYWYRQLPEEGLKFMVYLQKENIIDESGMPKERFSAEFPKEGPSILRIQQVVRGDSAAYFCASSLTGATGELFFGEGSRLTVL.

The chain recombines TRBV24-1 with TRBJ2-7; 8 positions agree with TRBD2. The germline gives CDR1 KGHDR, CDR2 SFDVKD. V shed 3 bases, J shed 5 bases, and the junction held 14 bases outside the gene matches. The CDR3 spans 17 residues. The chain's CDR3 is CATSDTVAGSPMNEQYV. The CDR3 bases are TGTGCCACCAGTGATACCGTAGCGGGATCGCCTATGAACGAGCAGTACGTC.

This chain joins TRBV25-1 and TRBJ2-2; 9 nucleotides line up with TRBD2. Germline loops: CDR1 MGHDK, CDR2 SYGVNS. J was trimmed by 6 bases and V by 4 bases; bases with no gene match: 9. The CDR3 is 16 residues long. The CDR3 is CASSAMRGGLSGELFF. In nucleotides, the CDR3 is TGTGCCAGCAGTGCGATGCGGGGGGGCCTCTCCGGGGAGCTGTTTTTT.